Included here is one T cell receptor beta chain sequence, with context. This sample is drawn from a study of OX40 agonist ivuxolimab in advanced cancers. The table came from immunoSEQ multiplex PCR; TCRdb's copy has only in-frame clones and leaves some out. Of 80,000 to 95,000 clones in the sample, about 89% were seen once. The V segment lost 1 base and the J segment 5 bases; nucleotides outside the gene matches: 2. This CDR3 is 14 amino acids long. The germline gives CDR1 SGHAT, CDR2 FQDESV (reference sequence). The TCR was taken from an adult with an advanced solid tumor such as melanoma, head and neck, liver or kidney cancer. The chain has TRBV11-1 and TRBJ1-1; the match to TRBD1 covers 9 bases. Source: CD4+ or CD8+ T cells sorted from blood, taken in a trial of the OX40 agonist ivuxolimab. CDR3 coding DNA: TGTGCCAGCAGCTTAGACAGGGGGCGGACTGAAGCTTTCTTT. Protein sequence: CASSLDRGRTEAFF.